This T cell receptor beta chain was observed in a study of blood T cell repertoires in COVID-19. Study details: Sources were T cells, B-cell-depleted T cells, or PBMCs; the material itself was cDNA or gDNA.

Germline CDR1 and CDR2: MNHEY and SVGAGI. This CDR3 spans 13 amino acids. Trimming took 8 bases from V and 3 from J, leaving 11 bases between them. The assay was immunoSEQ multiplex PCR, and TCRdb's table has in-frame clones only and misses some. The data show 250,000 or so clones, with about 89% seen just once and approximately 1.2% held by the top ten. The sequencing input was PBMCs or T cells enriched from blood (not recorded which). The TCR comes from a human donor in a cohort exposed to, infected with or recovered from COVID-19 (not recorded which). The donor label of this sample is uncertain. J is TRBJ1-5 and V is TRBV6-5, with D perhaps matching TRBD1 (5 bases). CDR3 sequence (DNA): TGTGCCAGCCTCCTCGGACACAATCAGCCCCAGCATTTT. Its protein product is CASLLGHNQPQHF.